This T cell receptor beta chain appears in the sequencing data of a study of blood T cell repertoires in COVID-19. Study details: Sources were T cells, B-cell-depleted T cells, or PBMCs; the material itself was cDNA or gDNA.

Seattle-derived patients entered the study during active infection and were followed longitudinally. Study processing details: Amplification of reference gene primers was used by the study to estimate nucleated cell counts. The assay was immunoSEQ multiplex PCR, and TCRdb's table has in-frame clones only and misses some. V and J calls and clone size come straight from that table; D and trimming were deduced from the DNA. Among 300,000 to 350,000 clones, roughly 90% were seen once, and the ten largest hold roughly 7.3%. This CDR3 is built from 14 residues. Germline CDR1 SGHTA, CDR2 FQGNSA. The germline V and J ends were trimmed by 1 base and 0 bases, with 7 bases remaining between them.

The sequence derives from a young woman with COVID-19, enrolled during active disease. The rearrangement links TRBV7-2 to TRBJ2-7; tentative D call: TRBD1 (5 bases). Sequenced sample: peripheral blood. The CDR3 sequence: CASSLDRNSYEQYF. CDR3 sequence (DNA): TGTGCCAGCAGCTTAGACAGGAACTCCTACGAGCAGTACTTC.